This note documents a single T cell receptor (beta chain) sequence. What it binds is not known. Generated by immunoSEQ multiplex PCR, the TCRdb table keeps only in-frame clones and is missing some. Of some 3,200 clones in the sample, nearly 80% were seen once. The length of the CDR3 is 12 residues. Trimming took 8 bases from V and 4 from J, leaving 12 bases between them. Per the germline V gene, CDR1 is MNHNY and CDR2 is SVGAGI (reference sequence). As to time point: newly diagnosed, previously untreated cHL patient sample. Magnetic depletion of non-target cells from thawed PBMCs yielded purified CD8+ T cells. PBMCs from patients with newly diagnosed, untreated classical Hodgkin lymphoma served as a comparison group for the relapsed/refractory trial patients. These data come from a study of PD-1 blockade in classical Hodgkin lymphoma. The study's findings and limits: Still unresolved is the cause of the repertoire differences, which may be disease activity or prior therapy. Reported findings placed baseline TCR diversity lower in newly diagnosed patients (compared with healthy donors).

The chain is built from TRBV6-6 and TRBJ2-7; D uncertain. The material sequenced was CD8+ T cells from blood. The receptor was derived from a human donor with classical Hodgkin lymphoma. The CDR3 here is CASGNEFYEQYF. In DNA form, the CDR3 reads TGTGCCAGCGGCAACGAATTTTACGAGCAGTACTTC.